This entry lists 26 T cell receptor beta chains sequenced from one sample in a study of blood T cell repertoires in COVID-19. Clones were read by immunoSEQ multiplex PCR, and TCRdb kept only the in-frame ones, dropping some. Of 150,000 to 200,000 clones detected, more than 70% appear once; the ten largest clones hold roughly a fifth. The sample comprised peripheral blood. These receptors originate from an older woman who had recovered from COVID-19.

This sequence joins TRBV3-1 (or the pseudogene TRBV3-2) and TRBJ1-2, with 8 nucleotides matching TRBD1. Germline CDR1 and CDR2: LGHDT and YNNKEL (reference sequence). The CDR3 spans 15 residues. V was clipped by 4 bases and J by 1 base; unmatched bases: 5. The CDR3 sequence is CASSPRTGNNYGYTF. The CDR3 coding sequence is TGTGCCAGCAGCCCCCGGACAGGGAATAACTATGGCTACACCTTC.

The chain uses TRBV5-1 and TRBJ1-6; 8 bases align to TRBD1. The V gene end was trimmed by 0 bases and the J gene end by 10 bases; junction bases not matched to a gene: 6. Per the germline V gene, CDR1 is SGHRS and CDR2 is YFSETQ. The CDR3 has 15 residues. The CDR3 bases are TGCGCCAGCAGCTTGGTCGGACAGGGTGGCTCACCCCTCCACTTT. It translates to CASSLVGQGGSPLHF.

The chain recombines TRBV23-1 with TRBJ1-2, with 7 positions matching TRBD1. TRBV23-1 is an open reading frame whose function is uncertain. The CDR3 runs 17 residues. Germline trimming cut 0 bases from V and 5 bases from J; bases unmatched to any gene: 12. CDR3 amino acids: CASSQSLFWQGVYGYTF. CDR3 nucleotides: TGCGCCAGCAGTCAATCGCTTTTCTGGCAGGGGGTTTATGGCTACACCTTC.

Here the CDR3 DNA reads TGTGCCAGCAGCCCCCAGTTGGGCAGGGAAGAGACCCAGTACTTC. Its translation: CASSPQLGREETQYF. The rearrangement uses TRBV7-7 and TRBJ2-5, with a tentative D call TRBD1 (5 bases). Trimming shortened V by 5 bases and J by 3 bases, and 16 bases separated the two germline ends. In germline, CDR1 is SSHAT, CDR2 FNYEAQ (reference sequence). The CDR3 extends over 15 amino acids.

The CDR3 region is CASSIAPGLAGGVVQYF. CDR3 in DNA: TGTGCCAGTAGTATAGCCCCGGGACTAGCGGGAGGGGTCGTGCAGTACTTC. The rearrangement uses TRBV19 and TRBJ2-7, with 16 positions matching TRBD2. There are 17 residues in the CDR3. The J segment lost 9 bases and the V segment lost 1 base, leaving 9 bases of the junction unmatched. Germline CDR1 LNHDA, CDR2 SQIVND (reference sequence).

The V and J genes are TRBV28 and TRBJ2-5, with 7 bases matching TRBD2. The CDR3 runs to 14 residues. V was pared by 6 bases and J by 1 base, with 5 bases of the junction left unmatched. Germline CDR1 and CDR2: MDHEN and SYDVKM. The CDR3 DNA sequence: TGTGCCAGCAGCCTTAGCGGGTCCCAAGAGACCCAGTACTTC. This gives the protein CASSLSGSQETQYF.

The chain uses TRBV20-1 and TRBJ2-7; D possibly corresponds to TRBD2 (6 bases). CDR3 length: 11 amino acids. Trimming removed 7 bases at V and 0 bases at J, with 7 bases between. CDR1 and CDR2 (germline): DFQATT, SNEGSKA (reference sequence). The CDR3 is CSGGDSYEQYF. As DNA, the CDR3 is TGCAGTGGGGGGGACTCCTACGAGCAGTACTTC.

This rearrangement joins TRBV5-1 to TRBJ1-4; TRBD1 agrees at 8 bases. V gave up 4 bases and J gave up 8 bases; unmatched junction bases: 10. The germline V gene encodes CDR1 SGHRS and CDR2 YFSETQ. This CDR3 is built from 15 residues. The CDR3 spells CASSRGQALEEKLFF. CDR3 nucleotide sequence: TGCGCCAGCAGCAGGGGACAGGCCCTCGAGGAAAAACTGTTTTTT.

The chain couples TRBV5-4 to TRBJ2-3; D unresolved. CDR1 SGHNT and CDR2 YYREEE come from the germline V gene (reference sequence). The CDR3 covers 15 residues. The germline V and J ends were trimmed by 8 bases and 0 bases, with 16 bases remaining between them. This chain's CDR3 is CASQDRGTSTDTQYF. CDR3 bases: TGTGCCAGTCAAGACCGAGGTACTAGCACAGATACGCAGTATTTT. The full variable domain, with the rest looked up from reference TRBV5-4 and TRBJ2-3, is ETGVTQSPTHLIKTRGQQVTLRCSSQSGHNTVSWYQQALGQGPQFIFQYYREEENGRGNFPPRFSGLQFPNYSSELNVNALELDDSALYLCASQDRGTSTDTQYFGPGTRLTVL.

The CDR3, as DNA: TGTGCCAGCACACCCCGGGTGCGGGGTTCCTACGAGCAGTACTTC. It is translated as CASTPRVRGSYEQYF. This sequence joins TRBV3-1 (or the pseudogene TRBV3-2) and TRBJ2-7; possible D gene TRBD2, 6 bases. V lost 7 bases and J lost 1, with 17 bases in between. This CDR3 contains 15 residues. Germline CDR1 is LGHDT and CDR2 is YNNKEL (reference sequence).

V and J are TRBV3-1 (or the pseudogene TRBV3-2) and TRBJ2-3, with no clear D. The CDR3 runs to 15 residues. The ends were cut back, 4 bases at V and 0 bases at J, with 11 bases in the middle. Germline values: CDR1 LGHDT, CDR2 YNNKEL (reference sequence). The CDR3 coding sequence is TGTGCCAGCAGCCCCCAACCGACTAGCACAGATACGCAGTATTTT. Residues: CASSPQPTSTDTQYF.

The CDR3 sequence is CAISESGYEQYF. For the CDR3, the DNA is TGTGCCATCAGTGAGAGCGGTTACGAGCAGTACTTC. The chain is built from TRBV10-3 and TRBJ2-7, with TRBD2 as a possible D gene (5 bases). Per the germline V gene, CDR1 is ENHRY and CDR2 is SYGVKD. Trimming shortened V by 2 bases and J by 4 bases, and 6 bases separated the two germline ends. The CDR3 sequence is 12 residues long.

The gene calls are TRBV2 and TRBJ1-5; 9 bases line up with TRBD1. Germline CDR1 reads SNHLY; CDR2 reads FYNNEI. This CDR3 spans 16 amino acids. V gave up 7 bases and J gave up 0 bases; unmatched junction bases: 7. CDR3 loop: CASIPGTGFSNQPQHF. The DNA of the CDR3 is TGTGCCAGCATTCCGGGGACAGGGTTTAGCAATCAGCCCCAGCATTTT.

The chain uses TRBV30 and TRBJ1-6, with D maybe TRBD1 (6 bases). Looked up from germline, CDR1 is GTSNPN and CDR2 is SVGIG (reference sequence). Trimming removed 0 bases at V and 6 bases at J, with 9 bases between. This CDR3 region has 14 residues. CDR3 in amino acids: CAWSVGASNSPLHF. The CDR3 coding sequence is TGTGCCTGGAGTGTGGGGGCCTCTAATTCACCCCTCCACTTT. Full variable domain (rest looked up from reference TRBV30 and TRBJ1-6): SQTIHQWPATLVQPVGSPLSLECTVEGTSNPNLYWYRQAAGRGLQLLFYSVGIGQISSEVPQNLSASRPQDRQFILSSKKLLLSDSGFYLCAWSVGASNSPLHFGNGTRLTVT.

This sequence joins TRBV19 and TRBJ1-2; TRBD1 matches 10 bases. This CDR3 comprises 15 residues. The ends lost 4 bases at V and 11 bases at J; junction bases unmatched: 13. Germline loops: CDR1 LNHDA, CDR2 SQIVND (reference sequence). The CDR3 region has the DNA TGTGCCAGTAGTAATTTACCCTGGACAGGGGGTGGTTACACCTTC. As protein: CASSNLPWTGGGYTF.

This CDR3 reads CASGRGLGDTEAFF. CDR3 DNA sequence: TGCGCCAGCGGCAGGGGGCTTGGAGACACTGAAGCTTTCTTT. The J gene is TRBJ1-1, the V gene TRBV4-3, with 8 bases that match TRBD1. The CDR3 length is 14 residues. The ends lost 8 bases at V and 3 bases at J; junction bases unmatched: 8. Germline lookup yields CDR1 LGHNA and CDR2 YSLEER.

The chain employs TRBV12-3 or TRBV12-4 and TRBJ2-1; the D gene is possibly TRBD1 (6 bases). V was shortened by 7 bases and J by 9 bases, with 16 bases between the two germline ends. The CDR3 is made up of 13 amino acids. DNA of the CDR3: TGTGCCAGCAACCCTCAGGGGTGGGGTGAGCAGTTCTTC. As protein: CASNPQGWGEQFF.

This chain connects TRBV18 to TRBJ2-7; D is perhaps TRBD2 (5 bases). CDR1 is KGHSH and CDR2 is LQKENI in the germline V gene. The germline V and J ends were trimmed by 8 bases and 4 bases, with 9 bases remaining between them. The CDR3 totals 11 residues. CDR3 sequence reads: CASTGDYEQYF. CDR3 nucleotide sequence: TGTGCCAGCACCGGGGATTACGAGCAGTACTTC.

This chain uses TRBV2 with TRBJ2-2; D possibly corresponds to TRBD1 (6 bases). The V gene lost 5 bases and the J gene lost 6 bases, with 7 bases spanning the gap. The CDR3 loop spans 12 amino acids. CDR1 and CDR2 (germline): SNHLY, FYNNEI. CDR3 sequence reads: CASSQGSGELFF. Written as DNA, the CDR3 is TGTGCCAGCAGTCAGGGGTCCGGGGAGCTGTTTTTT.

This chain connects TRBV5-1 to TRBJ1-1, with D possibly TRBD1 on 6 matching bases. Germline V gene lookup returns CDR1 SGHRS and CDR2 YFSETQ. Deletions cut 4 bases from V and 6 bases from J, with 13 bases between. The CDR3 length is 13 residues. The CDR3 nucleotides are TGCGCCAGCAGCCCGCAACAGGGAGCTGAAGCTTTCTTT. Its protein product is CASSPQQGAEAFF.

The chain recombines TRBV18 with TRBJ2-7; no reliable D call. This CDR3 spans 13 amino acids. Germline CDR1 KGHSH, CDR2 LQKENI. The V gene lost 4 bases and the J gene lost 3 bases, with 10 bases spanning the gap. CDR3 sequence (DNA): TGTGCCAGCTCACTCCTGGCCAACTACGAGCAGTACTTC. It is translated as CASSLLANYEQYF.

At least ten counts were recorded for this clone. The chain employs TRBV15 and TRBJ2-7; 13 positions agree with TRBD2. The CDR3 consists of 19 residues. Trimming took 0 bases from V and 1 from J; bases not matched to a gene: 9. The germline V gene encodes CDR1 LNHNV and CDR2 YYDKDF (reference sequence). This CDR3 reads CATSRDVGATSGGSYEQYF. In nucleotides, the CDR3 is TGTGCCACCAGCAGAGATGTGGGGGCGACTAGCGGGGGGTCCTACGAGCAGTACTTC. Full variable domain (outside the CDR3, taken from reference TRBV15 and TRBJ2-7): DAMVIQNPRYQVTQFGKPVTLSCSQTLNHNVMYWYQQKSSQAPKLLFHYYDKDFNNEADTPDNFQSRRPNTSFCFLDIRSPGLGDTAMYLCATSRDVGATSGGSYEQYFGPGTRLTVT.

Concerning this clone itself: One end of the junction fails to match germline, which may point to a read error. V is TRBV7-2 and J is TRBJ2-1; 7 bases map to TRBD2. Germline CDR1 and CDR2: SGHTA and FQGNSA. The CDR3 has 16 residues. The CDR3 region is CASSLRPGTTHNGQFF. CDR3 bases: TGTGCCAGCAGCTTGCGTCCCGGGACTACCCACAATGGGCAGTTCTTC.

The gene calls are TRBV19 and TRBJ1-4; 11 bases fit TRBD1. V lost 7 bases and J lost 7; bases outside the gene matches: 8. CDR1 is LNHDA, CDR2 SQIVND, per germline (reference sequence). The CDR3 has 15 residues. The CDR3 DNA follows: TGTGCCAGTACCCAGGGACAGGGGGTACTTGAAAAACTGTTTTTT. This gives the protein CASTQGQGVLEKLFF. The entire variable domain, with the rest obtained from reference TRBV19 and TRBJ1-4, is as follows: DGGITQSPKYLFRKEGQNVTLSCEQNLNHDAMYWYRQDPGQGLRLIYYSQIVNDFQKGDIAEGYSVSREKKESFPLTVTSAQKNPTAFYLCASTQGQGVLEKLFFGSGTQLSVL.

V gene TRBV7-6 combines with J gene TRBJ2-3; no reliable D call. Trimming cost V 5 bases and J 4 bases, with 19 bases left between them. This CDR3 spans 16 amino acids. CDR1 is SGHVS, CDR2 FNYEAQ, per germline. The CDR3 sequence: CASSPSPLRSPDTQYF. In nucleotides, the CDR3 is TGTGCCAGCAGCCCCTCCCCTCTCCGGTCCCCAGATACGCAGTATTTT.

V usage is TRBV10-3 and J usage is TRBJ2-3; possibly TRBD2 for D (7 bases). Per the germline V gene, CDR1 is ENHRY and CDR2 is SYGVKD. The CDR3 runs to 17 residues. V was cut by 2 bases and J by 0 bases, with 15 bases left in between. The CDR3: CAISELGAGASTDTQYF. CDR3 nucleotides: TGTGCCATCAGTGAGCTTGGCGCGGGGGCTAGCACAGATACGCAGTATTTT.